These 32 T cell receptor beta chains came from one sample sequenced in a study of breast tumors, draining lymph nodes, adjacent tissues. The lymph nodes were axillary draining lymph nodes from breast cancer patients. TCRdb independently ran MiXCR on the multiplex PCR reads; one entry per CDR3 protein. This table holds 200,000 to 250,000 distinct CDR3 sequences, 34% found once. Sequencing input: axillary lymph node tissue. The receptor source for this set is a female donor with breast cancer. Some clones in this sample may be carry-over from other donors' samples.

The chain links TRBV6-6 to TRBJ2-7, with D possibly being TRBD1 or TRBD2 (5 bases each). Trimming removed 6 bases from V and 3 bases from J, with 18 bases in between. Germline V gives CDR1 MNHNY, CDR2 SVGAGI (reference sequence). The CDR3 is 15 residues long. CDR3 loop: CASSPGTPDVYEQYF. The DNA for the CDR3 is TGTGCCAGCAGCCCCGGGACCCCTGATGTCTACGAGCAGTACTTC.

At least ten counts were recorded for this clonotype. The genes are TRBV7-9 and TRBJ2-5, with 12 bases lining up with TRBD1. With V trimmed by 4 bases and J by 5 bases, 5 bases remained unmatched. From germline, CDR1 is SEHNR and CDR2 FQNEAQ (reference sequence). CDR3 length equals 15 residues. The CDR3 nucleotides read TGTGCCAGCAGCTATGGGACAGGGGGCGGGGAGACCCAGTACTTC. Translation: CASSYGTGGGETQYF.

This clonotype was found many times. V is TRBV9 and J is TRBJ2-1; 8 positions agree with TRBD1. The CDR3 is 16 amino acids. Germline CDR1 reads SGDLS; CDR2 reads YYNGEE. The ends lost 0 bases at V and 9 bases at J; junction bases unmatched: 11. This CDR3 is CASSVESFRGLGEQFF. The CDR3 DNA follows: TGTGCCAGCAGCGTAGAGTCATTCAGGGGGCTTGGTGAGCAGTTCTTC.

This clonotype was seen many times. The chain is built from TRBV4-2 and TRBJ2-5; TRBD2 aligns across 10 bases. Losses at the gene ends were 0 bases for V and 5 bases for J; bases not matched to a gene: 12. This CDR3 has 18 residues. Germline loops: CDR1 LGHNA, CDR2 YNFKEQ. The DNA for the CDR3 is TGTGCCAGCAGCCAAGACCCCCTTAGCGGGAGGCCACGGGAGACCCAGTACTTC. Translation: CASSQDPLSGRPRETQYF.

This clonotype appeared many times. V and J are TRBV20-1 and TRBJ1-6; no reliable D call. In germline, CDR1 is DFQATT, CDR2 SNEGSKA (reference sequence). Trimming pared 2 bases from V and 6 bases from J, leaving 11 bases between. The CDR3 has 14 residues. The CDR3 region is CSARYEGSNSPLHF. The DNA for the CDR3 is TGCAGTGCTAGATACGAGGGAAGTAATTCACCCCTCCACTTT.

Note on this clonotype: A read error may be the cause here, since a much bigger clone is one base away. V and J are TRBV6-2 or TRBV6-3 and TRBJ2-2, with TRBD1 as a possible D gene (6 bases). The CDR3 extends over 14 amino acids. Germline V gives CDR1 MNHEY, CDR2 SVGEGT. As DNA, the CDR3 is TGTGCCAGCAGTTCTACAGGGAACCCCGGGGAGCTGTTTTTT. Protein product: CASSSTGNPGELFF.

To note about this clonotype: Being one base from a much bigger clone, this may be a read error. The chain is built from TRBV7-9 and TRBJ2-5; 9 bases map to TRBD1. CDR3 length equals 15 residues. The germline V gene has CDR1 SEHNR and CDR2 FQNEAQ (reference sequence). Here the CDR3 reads CASSWGDRAKETQHF. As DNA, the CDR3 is TGTGCCAGCAGCTGGGGGGACAGGGCCAAAGAGACCCAGCACTTC.

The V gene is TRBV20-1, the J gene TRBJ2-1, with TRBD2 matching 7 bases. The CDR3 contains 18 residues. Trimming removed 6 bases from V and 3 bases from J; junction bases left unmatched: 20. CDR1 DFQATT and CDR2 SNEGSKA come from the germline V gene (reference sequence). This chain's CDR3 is CSAFPAGGRNYGYNEQFF. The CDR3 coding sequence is TGCAGTGCGTTCCCGGCCGGGGGGAGAAACTATGGCTACAATGAGCAGTTCTTC.

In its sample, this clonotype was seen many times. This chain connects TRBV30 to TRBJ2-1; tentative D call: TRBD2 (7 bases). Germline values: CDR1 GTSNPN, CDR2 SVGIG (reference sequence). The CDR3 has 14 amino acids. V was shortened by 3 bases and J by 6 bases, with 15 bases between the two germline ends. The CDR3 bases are TGTGCCTGGAGCATGAAGGGGGGGACCAATGAGCAGTTCTTC. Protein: CAWSMKGGTNEQFF.

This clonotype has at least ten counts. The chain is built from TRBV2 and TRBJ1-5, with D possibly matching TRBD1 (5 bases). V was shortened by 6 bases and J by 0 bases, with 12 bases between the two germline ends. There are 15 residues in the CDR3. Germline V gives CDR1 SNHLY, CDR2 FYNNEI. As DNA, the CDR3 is TGTGCCAGCAGCCCTGGGACGGGTAGCAATCAGCCCCAGCATTTT. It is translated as CASSPGTGSNQPQHF.

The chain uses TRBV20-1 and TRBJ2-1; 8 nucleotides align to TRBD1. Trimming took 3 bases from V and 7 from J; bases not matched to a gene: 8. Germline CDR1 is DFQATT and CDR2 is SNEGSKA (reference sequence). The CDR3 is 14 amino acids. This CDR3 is CSASARDRPNEQFF. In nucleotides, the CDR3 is TGCAGTGCTAGTGCCCGGGACAGGCCTAATGAGCAGTTCTTC.

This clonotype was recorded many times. The CDR3 sequence: CASRDRGNGYTF. In nucleotides, the CDR3 is TGTGCCAGCAGGGACAGGGGTAATGGCTACACCTTC. The V and J genes are TRBV19 and TRBJ1-2; 10 nucleotides agree with TRBD1. Germline CDR1 is LNHDA and CDR2 is SQIVND (reference sequence). There are 12 residues in the CDR3. V trimming: 9 bases; J trimming: 6 bases; junction bases outside the gene matches: 4.

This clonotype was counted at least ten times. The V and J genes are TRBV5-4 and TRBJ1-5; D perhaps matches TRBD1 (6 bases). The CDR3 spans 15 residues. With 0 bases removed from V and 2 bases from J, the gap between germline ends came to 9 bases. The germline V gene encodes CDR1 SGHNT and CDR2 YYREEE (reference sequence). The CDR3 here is CASSLGGQRNQPQHF. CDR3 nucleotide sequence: TGTGCCAGCAGCTTGGGGGGACAACGCAATCAGCCCCAGCATTTT.

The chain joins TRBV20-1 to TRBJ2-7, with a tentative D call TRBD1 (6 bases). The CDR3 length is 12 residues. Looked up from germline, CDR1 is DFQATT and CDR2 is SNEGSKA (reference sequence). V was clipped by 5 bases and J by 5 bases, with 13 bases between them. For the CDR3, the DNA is TGCAGTGCTTTGACAGGTTCCAACGAGCAGTACGTC. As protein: CSALTGSNEQYV.

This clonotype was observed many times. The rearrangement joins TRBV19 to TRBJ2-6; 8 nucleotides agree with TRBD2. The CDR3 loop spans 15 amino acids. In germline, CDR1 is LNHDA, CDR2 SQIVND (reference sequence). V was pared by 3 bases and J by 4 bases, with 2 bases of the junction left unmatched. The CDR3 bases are TGTGCCAGTAGTATCGGGGGGGCAGGGGCCAACGTCCTGACTTTC. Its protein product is CASSIGGAGANVLTF.

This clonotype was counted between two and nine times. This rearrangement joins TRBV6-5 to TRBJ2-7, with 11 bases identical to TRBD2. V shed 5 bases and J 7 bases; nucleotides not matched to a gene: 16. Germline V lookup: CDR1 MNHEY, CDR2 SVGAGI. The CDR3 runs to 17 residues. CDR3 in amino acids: CASSTRELAGALGEQYF. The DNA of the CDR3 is TGTGCCAGCAGTACGAGGGAACTAGCGGGAGCGTTAGGGGAGCAGTACTTC.

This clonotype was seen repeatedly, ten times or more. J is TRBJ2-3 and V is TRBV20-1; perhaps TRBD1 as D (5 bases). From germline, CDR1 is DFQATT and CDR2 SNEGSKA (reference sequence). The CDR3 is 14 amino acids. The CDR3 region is CSSRRQGSTDTQYF. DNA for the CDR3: TGCAGCTCCCGAAGGCAGGGAAGCACAGATACGCAGTATTTT.

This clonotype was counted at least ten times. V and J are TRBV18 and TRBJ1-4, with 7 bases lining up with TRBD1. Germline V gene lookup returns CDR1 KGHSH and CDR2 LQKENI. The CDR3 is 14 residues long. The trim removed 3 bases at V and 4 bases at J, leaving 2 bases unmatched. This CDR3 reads CASSPTGSNEKLFF. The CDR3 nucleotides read TGTGCCAGCTCACCGACAGGGAGTAATGAAAAACTGTTTTTT.

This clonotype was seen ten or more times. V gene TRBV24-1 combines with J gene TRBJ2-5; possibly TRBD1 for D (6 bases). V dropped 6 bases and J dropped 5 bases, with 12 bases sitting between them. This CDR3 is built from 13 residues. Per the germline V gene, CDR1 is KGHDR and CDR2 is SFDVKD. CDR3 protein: CATSNTGLETQYF. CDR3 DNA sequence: TGTGCCACCAGTAACACAGGGTTGGAGACCCAGTACTTC.

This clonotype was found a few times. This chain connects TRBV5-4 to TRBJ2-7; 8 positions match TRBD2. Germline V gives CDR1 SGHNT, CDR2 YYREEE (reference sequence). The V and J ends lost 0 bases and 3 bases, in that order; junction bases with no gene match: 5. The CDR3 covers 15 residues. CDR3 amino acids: CASSLGGLANYEQYF. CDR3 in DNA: TGTGCCAGCAGCTTGGGAGGACTAGCTAACTACGAGCAGTACTTC.

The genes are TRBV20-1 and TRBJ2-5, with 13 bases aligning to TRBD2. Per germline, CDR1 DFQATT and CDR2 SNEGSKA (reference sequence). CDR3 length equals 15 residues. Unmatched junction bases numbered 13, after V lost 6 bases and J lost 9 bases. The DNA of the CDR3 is TGCAGTGCCCGGACTAGCGGGGGCACCCTTGGGGCCCAGTACTTC. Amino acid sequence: CSARTSGGTLGAQYF.

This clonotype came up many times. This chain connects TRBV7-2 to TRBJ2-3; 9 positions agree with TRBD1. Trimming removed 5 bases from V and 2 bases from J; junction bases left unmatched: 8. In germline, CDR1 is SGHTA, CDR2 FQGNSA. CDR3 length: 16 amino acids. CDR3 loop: CASSRLTGGYTDTQYF. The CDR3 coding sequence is TGTGCCAGCAGCCGATTGACAGGGGGATACACAGATACGCAGTATTTT.

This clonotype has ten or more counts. CDR3 bases: TGTGCCAGCAGTTTGTTCATAGCGGGTGGAACAGATACGCAGTATTTT. Translation gives CASSLFIAGGTDTQYF. V and J are TRBV12-3 or TRBV12-4 and TRBJ2-3; 7 bases are shared with TRBD2. V lost 3 bases, J lost 3 bases, and 9 bases stayed unmatched. CDR3 size: 16 residues.

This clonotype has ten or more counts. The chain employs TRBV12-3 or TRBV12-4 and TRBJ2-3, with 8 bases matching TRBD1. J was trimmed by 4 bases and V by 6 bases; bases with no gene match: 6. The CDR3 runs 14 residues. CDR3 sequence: CASSKQGVADTQYF. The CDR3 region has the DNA TGTGCCAGCAGCAAACAGGGGGTCGCAGATACGCAGTATTTT.

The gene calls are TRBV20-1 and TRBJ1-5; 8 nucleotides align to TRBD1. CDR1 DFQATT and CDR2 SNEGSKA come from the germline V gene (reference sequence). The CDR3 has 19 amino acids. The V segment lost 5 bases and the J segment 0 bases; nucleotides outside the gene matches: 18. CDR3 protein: CSAPGGDEKLFYSNQPQHF. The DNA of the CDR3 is TGCAGTGCTCCAGGGGGCGATGAAAAACTGTTTTATAGCAATCAGCCCCAGCATTTT.

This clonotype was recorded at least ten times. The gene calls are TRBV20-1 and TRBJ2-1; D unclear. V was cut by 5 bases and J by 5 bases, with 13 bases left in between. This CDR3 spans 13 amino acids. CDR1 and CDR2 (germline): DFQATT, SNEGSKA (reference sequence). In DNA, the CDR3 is TGCAGTGCTGAAAACCCGCCGAACAATGAGCAGTTCTTC. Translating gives CSAENPPNNEQFF.

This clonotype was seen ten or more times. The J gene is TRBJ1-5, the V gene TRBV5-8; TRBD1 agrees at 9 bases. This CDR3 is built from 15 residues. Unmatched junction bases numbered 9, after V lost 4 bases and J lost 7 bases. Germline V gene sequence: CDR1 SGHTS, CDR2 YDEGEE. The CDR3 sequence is CASSPGTGREQPQHF. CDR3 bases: TGTGCCAGCAGCCCCGGGACAGGGAGGGAGCAGCCCCAGCATTTT.

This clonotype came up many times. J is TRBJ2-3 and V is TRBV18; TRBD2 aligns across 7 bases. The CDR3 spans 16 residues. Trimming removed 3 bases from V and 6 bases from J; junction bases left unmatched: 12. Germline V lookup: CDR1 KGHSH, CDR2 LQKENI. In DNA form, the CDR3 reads TGTGCCAGCTCACCCGGGACTACCTCCTTGGTGGATACGCAGTATTTT. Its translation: CASSPGTTSLVDTQYF.

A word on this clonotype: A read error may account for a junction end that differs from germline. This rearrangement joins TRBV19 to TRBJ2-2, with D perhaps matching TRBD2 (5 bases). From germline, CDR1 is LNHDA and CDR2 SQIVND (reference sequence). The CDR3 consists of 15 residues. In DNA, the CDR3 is TGTGCCAGTAGACCTGCTGGCGCGAACACCGGGGAGCCGTTTTTT. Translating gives CASRPAGANTGEPFF.

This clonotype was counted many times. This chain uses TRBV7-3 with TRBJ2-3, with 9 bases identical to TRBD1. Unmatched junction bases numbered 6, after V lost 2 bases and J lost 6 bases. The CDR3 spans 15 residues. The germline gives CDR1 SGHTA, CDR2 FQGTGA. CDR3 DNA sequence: TGTGCCAGCAGCTTATCACAGGGGGCAACTGATACGCAGTATTTT. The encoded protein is CASSLSQGATDTQYF.

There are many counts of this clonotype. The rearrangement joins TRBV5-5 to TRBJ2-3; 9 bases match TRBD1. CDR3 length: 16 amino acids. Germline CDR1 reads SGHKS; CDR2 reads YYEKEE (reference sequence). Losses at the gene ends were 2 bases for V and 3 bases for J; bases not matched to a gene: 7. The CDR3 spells CASSFVGTGLTDTQYF. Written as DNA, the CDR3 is TGTGCCAGCAGCTTCGTCGGGACAGGGTTAACAGATACGCAGTATTTT.

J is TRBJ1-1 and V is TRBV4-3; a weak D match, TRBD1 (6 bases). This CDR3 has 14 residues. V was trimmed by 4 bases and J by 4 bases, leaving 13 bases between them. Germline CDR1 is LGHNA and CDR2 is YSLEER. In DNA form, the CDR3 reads TGCGCCAGCAGCCTCACACAGGGATTCACTGAAGCTTTCTTT. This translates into CASSLTQGFTEAFF.